Only a few counts were recorded for the clone carrying this TCR beta chain. The data stem from a study of beta chain features in type 1 diabetes. Purities in excess of 95% were seen in all sorted populations. This CDR3 spans 16 amino acids. Germline CDR1 and CDR2: SGHRS and YFSETQ. After removal of 0 bases from V and 7 bases from J, the junction contained 10 bases not matched to a gene. Expressed TCRB transcripts got sequenced, as all isolated RNA was reverse transcribed. The table came from immunoSEQ multiplex PCR; TCRdb's copy has only in-frame clones and leaves some out. The repertoire holds some 200,000 clones, with approximately 10% as singletons.

Sequenced: central memory CD4+ T cells from blood. This TCR was sampled from a man younger than 35 in good health. The chain couples TRBV5-1 to TRBJ2-1; 7 positions agree with TRBD2. CDR3 in amino acids: CASSLDVGRSRNEQFF. The CDR3 nucleotides are TGCGCCAGCAGCTTGGACGTCGGGAGGTCAAGGAATGAGCAGTTCTTC.